Sequencing of this T cell receptor beta chain was carried out in a study of vaccination and CD4 T cells after COVID-19. The study, taken as a whole, reports: In convalescent patients, 304 of 307 vaccine-specific clones were spike mono-reactive.

The Oncomine TCR Beta short-read assay was what sequenced the DNA obtained from cultured CD4+ T cells. The template was genomic DNA from cultured CD4+ T cells. From the PCR reads, TCRdb called clonotypes with MiXCR, one entry per CDR3 protein. The table has about 9,100 distinct CDR3 sequences, about three quarters seen once. In regard to this clonotype: Its target is unknown.

Specified treatment: roughly 11-day PBMC culture with coronavirus spike peptide pools or control peptides (ViraFEST assay). PBMCs, plated at 2 million to 2.5 million per well, were grown in the presence of approximately 9.5 IU/ml IL-2 and around 10 ug/ml peptide pools. The CDR3 sequence is 11 residues long. Sequencing used CD4+ T cells from blood, cultured in vitro. This chain joins TRBV21-1 and TRBJ1-6. TRBV21-1 is classified as a pseudogene. The receptor comes from a human donor who had recovered from COVID-19. DNA for the CDR3: TGTGCCAGCAGCAAATCGACCGGAGCCCACTTT. Protein product: CASSKSTGAHF.